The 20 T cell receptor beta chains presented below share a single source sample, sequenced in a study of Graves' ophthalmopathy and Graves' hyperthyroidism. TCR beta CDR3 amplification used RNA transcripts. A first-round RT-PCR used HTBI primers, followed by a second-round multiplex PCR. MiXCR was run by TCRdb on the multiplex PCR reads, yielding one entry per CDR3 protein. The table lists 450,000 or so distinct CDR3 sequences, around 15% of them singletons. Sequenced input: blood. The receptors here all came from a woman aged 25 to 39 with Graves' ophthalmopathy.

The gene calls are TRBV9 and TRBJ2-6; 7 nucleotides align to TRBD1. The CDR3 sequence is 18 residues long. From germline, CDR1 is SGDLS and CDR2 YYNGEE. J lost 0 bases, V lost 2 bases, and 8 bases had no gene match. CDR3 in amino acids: CASSVNRGDSSGANVLTF. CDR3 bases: TGTGCCAGCAGCGTTAACAGGGGAGACTCCTCTGGGGCCAACGTCCTGACTTTC.

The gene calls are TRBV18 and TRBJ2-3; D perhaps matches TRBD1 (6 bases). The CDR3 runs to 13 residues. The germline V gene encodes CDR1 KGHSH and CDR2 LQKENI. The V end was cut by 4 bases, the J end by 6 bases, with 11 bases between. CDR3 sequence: CASSRQGWDTQYF. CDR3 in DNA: TGTGCCAGCTCACGTCAGGGGTGGGATACGCAGTATTTT.

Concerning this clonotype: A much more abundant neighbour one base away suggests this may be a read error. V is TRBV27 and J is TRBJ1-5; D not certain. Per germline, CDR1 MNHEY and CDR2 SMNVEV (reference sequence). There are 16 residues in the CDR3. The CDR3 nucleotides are TGTGCCAGCAGTTTGGCCCCCCGGATGGGCAATCAGCCCAAGCATTTT. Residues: CASSLAPRMGNQPKHF.

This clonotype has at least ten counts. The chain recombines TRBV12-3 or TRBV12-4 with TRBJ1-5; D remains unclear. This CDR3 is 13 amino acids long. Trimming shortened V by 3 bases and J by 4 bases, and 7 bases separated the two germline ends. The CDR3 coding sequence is TGTGCCAGCAGTTTGAGCCAGAATCAGCCCCAGCATTTT. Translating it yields CASSLSQNQPQHF.

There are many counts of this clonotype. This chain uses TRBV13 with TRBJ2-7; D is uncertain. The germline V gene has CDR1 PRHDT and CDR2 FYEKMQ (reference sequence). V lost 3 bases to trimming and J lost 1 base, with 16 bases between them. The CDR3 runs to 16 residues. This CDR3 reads CASSFSWGLGSYEQYF. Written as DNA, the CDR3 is TGTGCCAGCAGCTTCAGTTGGGGATTAGGGTCCTACGAGCAGTACTTC. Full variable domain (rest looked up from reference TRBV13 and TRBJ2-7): AAGVIQSPRHLIKEKRETATLKCYPIPRHDTVYWYQQGPGQDPQFLISFYEKMQSDKGSIPDRFSAQQFSDYHSELNMSSLELGDSALYFCASSFSWGLGSYEQYFGPGTRLTVT.

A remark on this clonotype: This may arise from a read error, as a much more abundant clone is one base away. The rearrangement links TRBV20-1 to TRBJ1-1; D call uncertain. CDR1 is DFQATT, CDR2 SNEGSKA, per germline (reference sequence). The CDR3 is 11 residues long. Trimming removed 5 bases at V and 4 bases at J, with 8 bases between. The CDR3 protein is CSAGFSTEAFF. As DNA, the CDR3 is TGCAGTGCTGGATTCAGCACTGAAGCTTTCTTT.

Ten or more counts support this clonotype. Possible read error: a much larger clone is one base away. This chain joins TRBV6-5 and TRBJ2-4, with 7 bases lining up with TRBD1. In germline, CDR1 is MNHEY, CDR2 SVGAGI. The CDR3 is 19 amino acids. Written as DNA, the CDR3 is TGTGCCAGCAGTTACCAAGGACAGGCATGGTCCGCGGCCAAAAACATTAAGTACTTC. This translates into CASSYQGQAWSAAKNIKYF.

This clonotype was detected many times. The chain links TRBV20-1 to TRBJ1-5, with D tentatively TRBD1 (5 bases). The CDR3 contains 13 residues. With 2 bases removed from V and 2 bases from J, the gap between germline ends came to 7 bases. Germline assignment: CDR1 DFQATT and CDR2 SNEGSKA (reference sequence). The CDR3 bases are TGCAGTGCTAGATGGGACGGCAATCAGCCCCAGCATTTT. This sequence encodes CSARWDGNQPQHF.

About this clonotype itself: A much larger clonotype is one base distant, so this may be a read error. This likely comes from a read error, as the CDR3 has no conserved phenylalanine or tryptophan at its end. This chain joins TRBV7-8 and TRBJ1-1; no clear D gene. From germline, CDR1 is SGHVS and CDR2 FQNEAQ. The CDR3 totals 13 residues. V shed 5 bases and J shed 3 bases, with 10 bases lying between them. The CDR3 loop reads CASSQRTDTEAFL. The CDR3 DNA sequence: TGTGCCAGCAGCCAACGGACGGACACTGAAGCTTTCTTG.

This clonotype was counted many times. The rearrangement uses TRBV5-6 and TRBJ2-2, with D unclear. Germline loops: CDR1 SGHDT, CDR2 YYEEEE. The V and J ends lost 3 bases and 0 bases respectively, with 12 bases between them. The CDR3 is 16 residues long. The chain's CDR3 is CASSSPQRANTGELFF. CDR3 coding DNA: TGTGCCAGCAGCTCCCCACAGCGCGCGAACACCGGGGAGCTGTTTTTT.

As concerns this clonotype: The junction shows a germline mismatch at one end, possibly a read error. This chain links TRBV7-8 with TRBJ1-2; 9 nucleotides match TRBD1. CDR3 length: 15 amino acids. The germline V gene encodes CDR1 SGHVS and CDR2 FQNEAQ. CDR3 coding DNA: TGTGCCAGCAGCTCTGGTACAGGGGGCGACTATGGCTTCACCTTC. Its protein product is CASSSGTGGDYGFTF.

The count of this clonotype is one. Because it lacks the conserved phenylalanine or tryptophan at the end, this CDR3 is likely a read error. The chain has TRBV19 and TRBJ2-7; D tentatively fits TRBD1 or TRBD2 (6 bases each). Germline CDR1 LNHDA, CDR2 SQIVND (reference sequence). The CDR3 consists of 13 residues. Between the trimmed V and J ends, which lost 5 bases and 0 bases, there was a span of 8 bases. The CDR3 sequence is CASSGGPSYEQYS. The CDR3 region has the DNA TGTGCCAGTAGTGGGGGGCCCTCCTACGAGCAGTACTCC.

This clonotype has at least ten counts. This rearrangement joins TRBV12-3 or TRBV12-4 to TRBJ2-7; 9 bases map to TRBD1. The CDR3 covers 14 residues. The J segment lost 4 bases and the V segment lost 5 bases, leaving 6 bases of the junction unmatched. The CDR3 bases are TGTGCCAGCAGTCCAACAGGGGGCAATTACGAGCAGTACTTC. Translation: CASSPTGGNYEQYF.

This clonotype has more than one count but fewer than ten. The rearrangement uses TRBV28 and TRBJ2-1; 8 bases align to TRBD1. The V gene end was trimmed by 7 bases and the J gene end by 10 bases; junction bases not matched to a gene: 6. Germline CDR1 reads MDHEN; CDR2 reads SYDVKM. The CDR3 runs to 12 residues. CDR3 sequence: CASTQGAGEQFF. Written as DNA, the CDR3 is TGTGCCAGCACCCAGGGGGCGGGAGAGCAGTTCTTC.

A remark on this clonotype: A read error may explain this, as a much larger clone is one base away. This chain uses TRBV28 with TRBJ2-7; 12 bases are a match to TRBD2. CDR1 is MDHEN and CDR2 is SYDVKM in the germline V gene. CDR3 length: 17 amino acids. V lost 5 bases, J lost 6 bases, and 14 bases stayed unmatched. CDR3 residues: CASSPGLAGRLAFEQYF. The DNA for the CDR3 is TGTGCCAGCAGTCCCGGACTAGCGGGACGTCTTGCTTTCGAGCAGTACTTC.

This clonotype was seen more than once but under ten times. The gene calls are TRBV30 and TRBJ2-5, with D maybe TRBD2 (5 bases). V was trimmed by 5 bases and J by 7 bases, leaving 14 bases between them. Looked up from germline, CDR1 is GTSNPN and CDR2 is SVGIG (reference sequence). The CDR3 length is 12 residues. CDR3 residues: CAWDGPRGTQYF. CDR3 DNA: TGTGCCTGGGACGGACCACGGGGGACCCAGTACTTC.

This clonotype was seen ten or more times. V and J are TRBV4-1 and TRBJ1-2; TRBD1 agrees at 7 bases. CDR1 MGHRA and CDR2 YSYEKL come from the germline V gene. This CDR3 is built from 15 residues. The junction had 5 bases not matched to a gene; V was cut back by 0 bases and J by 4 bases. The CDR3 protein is CASSQDRDSPYGYTF. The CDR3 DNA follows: TGCGCCAGCAGCCAAGACCGGGACAGCCCCTATGGCTACACCTTC.

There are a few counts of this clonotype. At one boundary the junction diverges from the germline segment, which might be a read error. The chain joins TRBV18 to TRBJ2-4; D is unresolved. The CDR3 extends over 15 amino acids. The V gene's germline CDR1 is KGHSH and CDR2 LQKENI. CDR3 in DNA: TGTGCCAGCTCTCCCCCTCTGGGAACCAAAAACATTAAGTACTTC. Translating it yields CASSPPLGTKNIKYF.

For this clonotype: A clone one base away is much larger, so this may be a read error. CDR3 nucleotides: TGCGCCAGCAGCATACAGGGCGGTCTTTTGTACACTGAAGCTTTCTTT. It yields the protein CASSIQGGLLYTEAFF. This chain joins TRBV5-1 and TRBJ1-1; the D gene is possibly TRBD1 (6 bases). The germline CDR1 and CDR2 sequences are SGHRS and YFSETQ. This CDR3 has 16 amino acids. V was clipped by 4 bases and J by 3 bases, with 19 bases between them. The full variable domain, with the rest looked up from reference TRBV5-1 and TRBJ1-1, is KAGVTQTPRYLIKTRGQQVTLSCSPISGHRSVSWYQQTPGQGLQFLFEYFSETQRNKGNFPGRFSGRQFSNSRSEMNVSTLELGDSALYLCASSIQGGLLYTEAFFGQGTRLTVV.

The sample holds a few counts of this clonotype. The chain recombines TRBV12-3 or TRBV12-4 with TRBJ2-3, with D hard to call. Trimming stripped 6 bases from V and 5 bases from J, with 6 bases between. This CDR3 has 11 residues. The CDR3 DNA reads TGTGCCAGCAGCGCAGGAGATACGCAGTATTTT. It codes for CASSAGDTQYF.